The present TCR beta chain was sequenced within a study of cytomegalovirus exposure and HLA in healthy donors. Findings and caveats of the study: An analysis done earlier found most TCR beta V segments productive about 87% or about 30% of the time.

Worth noting for this clone: Its antigen is as yet unknown.

A multiplex PCR was run with 60 Vbeta primers and 13 Jbeta primers. TCRdb's copy holds only in-frame clones and misses some; the assay was immunoSEQ multiplex PCR. The sample has about 140,000 clones, 76% seen once. The sequence was obtained from a male donor in good health and CMV-seronegative. Material for sequencing was PBMCs.

The CDR3 coding sequence is TGTGCCAGCAGCTCCCGACTAGCGGGAGGGTCCCACGAGCAGTACTTC. This encodes CASSSRLAGGSHEQYF. The chain recombines TRBV7-9 with TRBJ2-7, with 14 bases identical to TRBD2. The CDR3 runs to 16 residues. J gave up 5 bases and V 4 bases, and 7 bases lay outside the gene matches. Germline values: CDR1 SEHNR, CDR2 FQNEAQ (reference sequence).